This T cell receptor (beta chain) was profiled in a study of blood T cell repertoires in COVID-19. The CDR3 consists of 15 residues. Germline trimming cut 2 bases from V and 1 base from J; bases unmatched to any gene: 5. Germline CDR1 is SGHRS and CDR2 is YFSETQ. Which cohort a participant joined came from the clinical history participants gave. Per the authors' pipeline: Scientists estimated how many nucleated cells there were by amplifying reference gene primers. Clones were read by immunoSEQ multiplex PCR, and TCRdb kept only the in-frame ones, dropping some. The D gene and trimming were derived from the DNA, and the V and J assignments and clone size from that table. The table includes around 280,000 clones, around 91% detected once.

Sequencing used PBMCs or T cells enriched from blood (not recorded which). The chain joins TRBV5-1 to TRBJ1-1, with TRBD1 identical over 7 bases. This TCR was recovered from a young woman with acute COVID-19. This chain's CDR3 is CASSLGGAGNTEAFF. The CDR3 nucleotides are TGCGCCAGCAGCTTAGGGGGCGCGGGGAACACTGAAGCTTTCTTT.